This entry lists 31 T cell receptor beta chains sequenced from one sample in a study of T cells in Graves' hyperthyroidism and ophthalmopathy. Amplification targeted TCR beta CDR3 regions from RNA transcripts. HTBI primers were used for first-round RT-PCR of the TCR CDR3. Each CDR3 protein is one row after TCRdb ran MiXCR on the multiplex PCR reads. Of fewer than 350,000 distinct CDR3 sequences detected, approximately 16% appear once; the ten largest clones hold roughly 30%. Sequenced material: blood. Every receptor here comes from a woman in her forties or fifties with Graves' hyperthyroidism that later progressed to Graves' ophthalmopathy.

This clonotype was seen repeatedly, ten times or more. The chain links TRBV28 to TRBJ2-7; unclear D gene. The CDR3 totals 11 residues. Germline loops: CDR1 MDHEN, CDR2 SYDVKM. V was clipped by 5 bases and J by 5 bases, with 7 bases between them. CDR3 region: CASSAYDEQYF. The CDR3, as DNA: TGTGCCAGCAGTGCTTATGACGAGCAGTACTTC. Combining the CDR3 with reference TRBV28 and TRBJ2-7 gives the whole variable domain DVKVTQSSRYLVKRTGEKVFLECVQDMDHENMFWYRQDPGLGLRLIYFSYDVKMKEKGDIPEGYSVSREKKERFSLILESASTNQTSMYLCASSAYDEQYFGPGTRLTVT.

The table lists this clonotype with many counts. The chain joins TRBV28 to TRBJ1-2; no firm D call. Deletions cut 2 bases from V and 8 bases from J, with 12 bases between. This CDR3 is 13 amino acids long. Germline values: CDR1 MDHEN, CDR2 SYDVKM. The CDR3 is CASSLGLPKGYTF. CDR3 bases: TGTGCCAGCAGTTTAGGACTGCCAAAGGGCTACACCTTC.

The chain recombines TRBV30 with TRBJ2-7, with a possible D match to TRBD2 (5 bases). The CDR3 runs to 14 residues. The V and J ends lost 2 bases and 2 bases respectively, with 13 bases between them. CDR1 and CDR2 from the germline V gene are GTSNPN and SVGIG (reference sequence). DNA of the CDR3: TGTGCCTGGAGTACTTCGGACGGGGCCTACGAGCAGTACTTC. This translates into CAWSTSDGAYEQYF.

This clonotype was observed many times. The chain couples TRBV2 to TRBJ2-4; 16 nucleotides agree with TRBD2. Germline values: CDR1 SNHLY, CDR2 FYNNEI. The V and J ends lost 7 bases and 1 base, in that order; junction bases with no gene match: 4. The length of the CDR3 is 17 residues. CDR3 sequence (DNA): TGTGCCAGCAACCCGGGACTAGCGGGAGGGGCCAAAAACATTCAGTACTTC. This gives the protein CASNPGLAGGAKNIQYF. Drawing the rest from reference TRBV2 and TRBJ2-4, the complete variable domain is EPEVTQTPSHQVTQMGQEVILRCVPISNHLYFYWYRQILGQKVEFLVSFYNNEISEKSEIFDDQFSVERPDGSNFTLKIRSTKLEDSAMYFCASNPGLAGGAKNIQYFGAGTRLSVL.

The rearrangement uses TRBV20-1 and TRBJ2-7, with 8 nucleotides matching TRBD2. V lost 0 bases and J lost 6; bases outside the gene matches: 13. Germline CDR1 reads DFQATT; CDR2 reads SNEGSKA (reference sequence). The CDR3 is made up of 16 amino acids. CDR3 DNA sequence: TGCAGTGCTAGAGAGCCGGGGGGGGGAATTATGTCCGAGCAGTACTTC. This translates into CSAREPGGGIMSEQYF.

This clonotype was seen at least ten times. The V gene is TRBV12-3 or TRBV12-4, the J gene TRBJ2-1; 9 bases are shared with TRBD2. CDR3 length: 15 residues. Trimming removed 3 bases from V and 5 bases from J; junction bases left unmatched: 5. CDR3 amino acids: CASSFVLAGNNEQFF. CDR3 DNA: TGTGCCAGCAGTTTCGTACTAGCGGGCAACAATGAGCAGTTCTTC.

Many counts were recorded for this clonotype. This rearrangement joins TRBV20-1 to TRBJ2-7; 8 bases are a match to TRBD1. Unmatched junction bases numbered 11, after V lost 5 bases and J lost 5 bases. The CDR3 is 14 residues long. Per germline, CDR1 DFQATT and CDR2 SNEGSKA (reference sequence). The CDR3 nucleotides read TGCAGTGCTGGGGGCGGGACAGGAGCTGACGAGCAGTACTTC. Its protein is CSAGGGTGADEQYF.

This clonotype was counted a few times. V is TRBV19 and J is TRBJ2-1; D may be TRBD1 or TRBD2 (5 bases each). Trimming left V 3 bases short and J 4 bases short, with 13 bases between. Germline CDR1 is LNHDA and CDR2 is SQIVND (reference sequence). The CDR3 runs to 15 residues. CDR3 amino acids: CASSMGTDGYNEQFF. CDR3 nucleotide sequence: TGTGCCAGTAGTATGGGGACGGATGGGTACAATGAGCAGTTCTTC.

This clonotype was found many times. The V gene is TRBV3-1, the J gene TRBJ2-3; TRBD1 matches 8 bases. The CDR3 has 14 amino acids. Trimming cost V 9 bases and J 4 bases; bases outside gene matches: 9. Germline V gene lookup returns CDR1 LGHDT and CDR2 YNNKEL (reference sequence). Here the CDR3 reads CASSGQGLSDTQYF. The CDR3 bases are TGTGCCAGTTCCGGACAGGGTCTATCAGATACGCAGTATTTT.

This clonotype has ten or more counts. The J gene is TRBJ2-3, the V gene TRBV20-1, with a tentative D call TRBD2 (6 bases). Per germline, CDR1 DFQATT and CDR2 SNEGSKA (reference sequence). CDR3 length equals 13 residues. V was shortened by 6 bases and J by 0 bases, with 10 bases between the two germline ends. CDR3 nucleotide sequence: TGCAGTGCCGCTAGCGTAAGCACAGATACGCAGTATTTT. This gives the protein CSAASVSTDTQYF.

This clonotype was seen many times. The chain uses TRBV7-2 and TRBJ1-1; D gene uncertain. Germline CDR1 SGHTA, CDR2 FQGNSA. With 1 base removed from V and 0 bases from J, the gap between germline ends came to 12 bases. CDR3 length equals 16 residues. The CDR3 spells CASSLGEAILNTEAFF. The CDR3 nucleotides are TGTGCCAGCAGCTTAGGGGAGGCAATTCTGAACACTGAAGCTTTCTTT. The variable domain in full, with the rest retrieved from reference TRBV7-2 and TRBJ1-1, is GAGVSQSPSNKVTEKGKDVELRCDPISGHTALYWYRQSLGQGLEFLIYFQGNSAPDKSGLPSDRFSAERTGGSVSTLTIQRTQQEDSAVYLCASSLGEAILNTEAFFGQGTRLTVV.

This rearrangement joins TRBV28 to TRBJ1-5; D gene unclear. Trimming removed 6 bases from V and 5 bases from J, with 8 bases in between. From germline, CDR1 is MDHEN and CDR2 SYDVKM. CDR3 size: 12 residues. CDR3: CASSTVDQPQHF. The DNA of the CDR3 is TGTGCCAGCAGCACAGTGGATCAGCCCCAGCATTTT.

This clonotype was seen repeatedly, ten times or more. The gene calls are TRBV2 and TRBJ2-7, with a weak D call TRBD1 (5 bases). The germline V gene encodes CDR1 SNHLY and CDR2 FYNNEI. This CDR3 spans 12 amino acids. The V and J ends lost 7 bases and 3 bases respectively, with 10 bases between them. The CDR3: CASIGARYEQYF. CDR3 in DNA: TGTGCCAGCATTGGGGCCCGCTACGAGCAGTACTTC.

There are many counts of this clonotype. The V call is TRBV20-1, the J call TRBJ2-2; D remains ambiguous. The V gene's germline CDR1 is DFQATT and CDR2 SNEGSKA (reference sequence). CDR3 length equals 16 residues. V dropped 0 bases and J dropped 0 bases, with 11 bases sitting between them. CDR3: CSARDAARSNTGELFF. CDR3 nucleotide sequence: TGCAGTGCTAGAGATGCAGCACGGTCGAACACCGGGGAGCTGTTTTTT.

Ten or more counts support this clonotype. This chain joins TRBV6-6 and TRBJ2-7, with 8 bases lining up with TRBD1. This CDR3 comprises 18 residues. The V and J ends lost 2 bases and 4 bases, in that order; junction bases with no gene match: 16. Germline lookup yields CDR1 MNHNY and CDR2 SVGAGI (reference sequence). The CDR3 region is CASSYDRRRTGRRYEQYF. Written as DNA, the CDR3 is TGTGCCAGCAGTTACGACCGCAGAAGGACAGGGCGGCGGTACGAGCAGTACTTC.

The rearrangement joins TRBV7-9 to TRBJ1-6, with 7 bases fitting TRBD1. The CDR3 consists of 15 residues. With 10 bases clipped from V and 8 bases from J, the junction kept 14 bases outside the gene matches. Germline V CDR1 and CDR2: SEHNR, FQNEAQ (reference sequence). The CDR3 protein is CATRQGQLIHSPLHF. Here the CDR3 DNA reads TGTGCCACGCGACAGGGACAACTCATTCATTCACCCCTCCACTTT.

This clonotype was detected ten times or more. The chain uses TRBV6-1 and TRBJ2-3; D not certain. V gave up 8 bases and J gave up 0 bases, with 9 bases separating them. Germline assignment: CDR1 MNHNS and CDR2 SASEGT. CDR3 length: 13 residues. As DNA, the CDR3 is TGTGCCAGCCGGTCTTATAGCACAGATACGCAGTATTTT. This gives the protein CASRSYSTDTQYF.

Turning to this clonotype: One end of the junction varies from germline; a read error may be responsible. The V gene is TRBV11-2, the J gene TRBJ2-6, with a tentative D call TRBD1 (6 bases). CDR3 length equals 15 residues. The germline V gene has CDR1 SGHAT and CDR2 FQNNGV. CDR3 DNA sequence: TGTGCCAGCAGCCGAGGGGGTCATGGGGCCAACGTCCCGACTTTC. Translating gives CASSRGGHGANVPTF. Supplemented by reference TRBV11-2 and TRBJ2-6, the full variable domain reads EAGVAQSPRYKIIEKRQSVAFWCNPISGHATLYWYQQILGQGPKLLIQFQNNGVVDDSQLPKDRFSAERLKGVDSTLKIQPAKLEDSAVYLCASSRGGHGANVPTFGAGSRLTVL.

The V call is TRBV2, the J call TRBJ1-5; D call uncertain. CDR1 and CDR2 from the germline V gene are SNHLY and FYNNEI. V gave up 2 bases and J gave up 1 base, with 9 bases separating them. This CDR3 has 15 amino acids. DNA for the CDR3: TGTGCCAGCAGTGAAAGGCACCGGAGCAATCAGCCCCAGCATTTT. Encoded protein: CASSERHRSNQPQHF.

The chain combines TRBV5-1 with TRBJ2-1; 8 nucleotides match TRBD2. The CDR3 has 15 amino acids. The V and J ends lost 1 base and 4 bases, in that order; junction bases with no gene match: 4. In germline, CDR1 is SGHRS, CDR2 YFSETQ. The CDR3 loop reads CASSLQAGEYNEQFF. The CDR3 DNA reads TGCGCCAGCAGCTTGCAAGCGGGAGAGTACAATGAGCAGTTCTTC.

The sample holds many counts of this clonotype. The CDR3 sequence is CATHPGQALMRSTDTQYF. In DNA, the CDR3 is TGTGCCACCCATCCTGGACAGGCCCTAATGCGGAGCACAGATACGCAGTATTTT. This chain joins TRBV15 and TRBJ2-3; 7 nucleotides line up with TRBD1. CDR1 and CDR2 (germline): LNHNV, YYDKDF (reference sequence). This CDR3 has 18 residues. J lost 0 bases, V lost 8 bases, and 17 bases had no gene match.

The CDR3 is CASSERGVSGRAYGTQYF. CDR3 sequence (DNA): TGTGCCAGCAGTGAAAGGGGGGTTAGCGGGAGGGCCTATGGGACCCAGTACTTC. V and J are TRBV6-1 and TRBJ2-5; 11 bases are shared with TRBD2. The germline CDR1 and CDR2 sequences are MNHNS and SASEGT. This CDR3 has 18 residues. V dropped 2 bases and J dropped 7; count of bases not matched to a gene: 15.

In this sample, this clonotype turned up many times. The chain combines TRBV25-1 with TRBJ1-1, with D unresolved. Germline assignment: CDR1 MGHDK and CDR2 SYGVNS. V was clipped by 2 bases and J by 10 bases, with 14 bases between them. The CDR3 has 13 residues. The CDR3 nucleotides read TGTGCCAGCAGTGAAGGCGAAAGGGAGGGAGCTTTCTTT. Translation gives CASSEGEREGAFF.

This clonotype was counted many times. The V and J genes are TRBV28 and TRBJ1-2, with D perhaps TRBD1 (5 bases). Germline V lookup: CDR1 MDHEN, CDR2 SYDVKM. The germline V and J ends were trimmed by 6 bases and 1 base, with 12 bases remaining between them. This CDR3 is 14 amino acids long. The CDR3 DNA is TGTGCCAGCAGCATGGGGCAGCTTAACTATGGCTACACCTTC. Amino acids: CASSMGQLNYGYTF.

This clonotype was found many times. The chain employs TRBV28 and TRBJ2-7; D is possibly TRBD2 (6 bases). CDR1 and CDR2 (germline): MDHEN, SYDVKM. V was shortened by 7 bases and J by 4 bases, with 23 bases between the two germline ends. The CDR3 is made up of 16 amino acids. This CDR3 reads CASTPLPGEEEYEQYF. The CDR3 DNA is TGTGCCAGCACTCCGTTACCGGGGGAAGAGGAATACGAGCAGTACTTC. The full variable domain, its missing parts supplied by reference TRBV28 and TRBJ2-7, is DVKVTQSSRYLVKRTGEKVFLECVQDMDHENMFWYRQDPGLGLRLIYFSYDVKMKEKGDIPEGYSVSREKKERFSLILESASTNQTSMYLCASTPLPGEEEYEQYFGPGTRLTVT.

This clonotype was detected many times. J is TRBJ2-3 and V is TRBV18, with D perhaps matching TRBD1 (5 bases). V was pared by 1 base and J by 5 bases, with 10 bases between. Germline V lookup: CDR1 KGHSH, CDR2 LQKENI. This CDR3 spans 14 amino acids. As DNA, the CDR3 is TGTGCCAGCTCACCACGTCAGGGTAAAGATACGCAGTATTTT. The encoded protein is CASSPRQGKDTQYF. The variable domain in full, completed from reference TRBV18 and TRBJ2-3, reads NAGVMQNPRHLVRRRGQEARLRCSPMKGHSHVYWYRQLPEEGLKFMVYLQKENIIDESGMPKERFSAEFPKEGPSILRIQQVVRGDSAAYFCASSPRQGKDTQYFGPGTRLTVL.

This clonotype was recorded at least ten times. The gene calls are TRBV7-9 and TRBJ1-1; 9 bases are shared with TRBD1. The CDR3 loop spans 14 amino acids. Germline V gene lookup returns CDR1 SEHNR and CDR2 FQNEAQ (reference sequence). V was clipped by 4 bases and J by 4 bases; unmatched bases: 4. The CDR3 spells CASSSDRGSTEAFF. CDR3 coding DNA: TGTGCCAGCAGCTCAGACAGGGGGTCCACTGAAGCTTTCTTT. Full variable domain (outside the CDR3, taken from reference TRBV7-9 and TRBJ1-1): DTGVSQNPRHKITKRGQNVTFRCDPISEHNRLYWYRQTLGQGPEFLTYFQNEAQLEKSRLLSDRFSAERPKGSFSTLEIQRTEQGDSAMYLCASSSDRGSTEAFFGQGTRLTVV.

The table lists this clonotype with many counts. The V gene is TRBV7-3, the J gene TRBJ1-1; D gene unclear. V shed 8 bases and J shed 1 base, with 11 bases lying between them. The CDR3 runs 13 residues. The germline gives CDR1 SGHTA, CDR2 FQGTGA. The CDR3 DNA sequence: TGTGCCAGCCTAAGCGGTCCGAACACTGAAGCTTTCTTT. It is translated as CASLSGPNTEAFF.

In this sample, this clonotype turned up once. The rearrangement joins TRBV2 to TRBJ2-3; 15 positions match TRBD2. Germline CDR1 SNHLY, CDR2 FYNNEI. The CDR3 runs 15 residues. Trimming removed 4 bases from V and 6 bases from J; junction bases left unmatched: 2. Here the CDR3 reads CASSGTSGRADTQYF. CDR3 bases: TGTGCCAGCAGTGGGACTAGCGGGAGGGCCGATACGCAGTATTTT.

The chain uses TRBV3-1 and TRBJ1-4; TRBD1 matches at 7 bases. The CDR3 covers 14 residues. Germline V gene lookup returns CDR1 LGHDT and CDR2 YNNKEL (reference sequence). Trimming took 1 base from V and 6 from J; bases not matched to a gene: 2. This CDR3 is CASSQAGGDEKLFF. The CDR3 nucleotides are TGTGCCAGCAGCCAAGCAGGGGGTGATGAAAAACTGTTTTTT.

As to this clonotype: It may be a read error: a sequence one base away is much more abundant. V usage is TRBV20-1 and J usage is TRBJ2-7; TRBD2 agrees at 16 bases. The length of the CDR3 is 17 residues. CDR1 is DFQATT, CDR2 SNEGSKA, per germline (reference sequence). This chain's CDR3 is CGARDFGTSGRVTEQYF. In DNA, the CDR3 is TGCGGTGCTAGAGATTTCGGGACTAGCGGGAGGGTAACCGAGCAGTACTTC.